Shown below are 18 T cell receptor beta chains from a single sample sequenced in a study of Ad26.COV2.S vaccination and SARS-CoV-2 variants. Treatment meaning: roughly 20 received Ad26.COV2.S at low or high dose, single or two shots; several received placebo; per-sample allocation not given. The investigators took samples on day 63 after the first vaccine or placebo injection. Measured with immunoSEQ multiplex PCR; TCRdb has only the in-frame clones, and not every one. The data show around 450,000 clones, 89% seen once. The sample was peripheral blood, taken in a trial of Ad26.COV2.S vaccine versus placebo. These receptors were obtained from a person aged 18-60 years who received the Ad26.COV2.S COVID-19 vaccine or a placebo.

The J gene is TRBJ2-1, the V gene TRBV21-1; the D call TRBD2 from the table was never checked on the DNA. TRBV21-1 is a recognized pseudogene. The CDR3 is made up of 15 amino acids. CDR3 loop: CASSKGGALYNEQFF. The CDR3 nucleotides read TGTGCCAGCAGCAAGGGGGGGGCACTCTACAATGAGCAGTTCTTC.

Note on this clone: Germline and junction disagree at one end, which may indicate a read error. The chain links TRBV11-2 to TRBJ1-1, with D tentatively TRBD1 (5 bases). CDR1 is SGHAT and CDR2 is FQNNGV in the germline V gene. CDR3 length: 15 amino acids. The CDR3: CASSLGAGMNTEAFF. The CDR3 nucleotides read TGTGCCAGCAGTTTAGGGGCAGGCATGAACACTGAAGCTTTCTTT.

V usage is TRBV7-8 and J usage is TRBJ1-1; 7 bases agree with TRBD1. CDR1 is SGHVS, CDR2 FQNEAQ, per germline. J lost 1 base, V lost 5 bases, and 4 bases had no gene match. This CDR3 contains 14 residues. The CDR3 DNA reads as TGTGCCAGCAGCCACTGGACAGGGAACACTGAAGCTTTCTTT. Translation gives CASSHWTGNTEAFF.

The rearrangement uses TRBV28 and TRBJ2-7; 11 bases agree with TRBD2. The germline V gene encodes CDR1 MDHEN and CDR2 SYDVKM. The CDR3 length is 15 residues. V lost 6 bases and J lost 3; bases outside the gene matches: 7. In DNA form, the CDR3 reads TGTGCCAGCAGGCTGGGACTAGCGGCTTACTACGAGCAGTACTTC. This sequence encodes CASRLGLAAYYEQYF.

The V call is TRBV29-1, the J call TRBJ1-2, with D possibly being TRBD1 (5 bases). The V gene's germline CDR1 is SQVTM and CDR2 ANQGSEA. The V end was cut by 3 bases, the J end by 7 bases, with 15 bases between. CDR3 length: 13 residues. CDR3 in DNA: TGCAGCGTTGACCACTCGGGGGATCTTGGCTACACCTTC. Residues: CSVDHSGDLGYTF.

The CDR3 DNA follows: TGCAGTGCTAGTAGGGGGAGCTACGAGCAGTACGTC. This translates into CSASRGSYEQYV. V usage is TRBV20-1 and J usage is TRBJ2-7, with a tentative D call TRBD1 (6 bases). The germline V gene encodes CDR1 DFQATT and CDR2 SNEGSKA (reference sequence). This CDR3 has 12 residues. Trimming left V 3 bases short and J 3 bases short, with 9 bases between.

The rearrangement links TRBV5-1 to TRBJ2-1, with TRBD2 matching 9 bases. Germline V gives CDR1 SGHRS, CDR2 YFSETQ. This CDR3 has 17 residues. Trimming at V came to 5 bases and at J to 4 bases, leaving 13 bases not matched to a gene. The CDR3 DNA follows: TGCGCCAGCAGATTCTACACCAGCGGGGGGACGTACAATGAGCAGTTCTTC. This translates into CASRFYTSGGTYNEQFF. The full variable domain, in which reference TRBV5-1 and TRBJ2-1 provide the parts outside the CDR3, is KAGVTQTPRYLIKTRGQQVTLSCSPISGHRSVSWYQQTPGQGLQFLFEYFSETQRNKGNFPGRFSGRQFSNSRSEMNVSTLELGDSALYLCASRFYTSGGTYNEQFFGPGTRLTVL.

CDR3 protein: CASSLGTGDSRETQYF. The CDR3, as DNA: TGCGCCAGCAGCTTGGGAACAGGGGATTCAAGAGAGACCCAGTACTTC. The V gene is TRBV5-1, the J gene TRBJ2-5, with TRBD1 identical over 7 bases. CDR3 length: 16 amino acids. J was trimmed by 4 bases and V by 0 bases; bases with no gene match: 9. Per the germline V gene, CDR1 is SGHRS and CDR2 is YFSETQ.

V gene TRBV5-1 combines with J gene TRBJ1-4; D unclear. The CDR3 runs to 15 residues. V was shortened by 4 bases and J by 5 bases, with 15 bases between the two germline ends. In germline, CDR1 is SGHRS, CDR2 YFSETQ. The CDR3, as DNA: TGCGCCAGCAGCACCGGCGGATCCGGGAATGAAAAACTGTTTTTT. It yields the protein CASSTGGSGNEKLFF. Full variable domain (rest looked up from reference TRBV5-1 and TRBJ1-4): KAGVTQTPRYLIKTRGQQVTLSCSPISGHRSVSWYQQTPGQGLQFLFEYFSETQRNKGNFPGRFSGRQFSNSRSEMNVSTLELGDSALYLCASSTGGSGNEKLFFGSGTQLSVL.

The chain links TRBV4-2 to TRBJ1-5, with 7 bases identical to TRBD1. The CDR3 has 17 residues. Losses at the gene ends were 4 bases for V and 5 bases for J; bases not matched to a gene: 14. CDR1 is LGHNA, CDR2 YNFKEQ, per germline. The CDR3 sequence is CASSPRGEGASDQPQHF. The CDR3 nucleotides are TGTGCCAGCAGCCCGCGTGGTGAGGGGGCTTCGGATCAGCCCCAGCATTTT.

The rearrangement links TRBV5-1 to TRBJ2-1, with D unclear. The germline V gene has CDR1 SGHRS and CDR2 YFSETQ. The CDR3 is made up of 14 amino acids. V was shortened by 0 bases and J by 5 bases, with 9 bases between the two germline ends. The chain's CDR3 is CASSLGAEDNEQFF. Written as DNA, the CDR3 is TGCGCCAGCAGCTTGGGGGCGGAAGACAATGAGCAGTTCTTC.

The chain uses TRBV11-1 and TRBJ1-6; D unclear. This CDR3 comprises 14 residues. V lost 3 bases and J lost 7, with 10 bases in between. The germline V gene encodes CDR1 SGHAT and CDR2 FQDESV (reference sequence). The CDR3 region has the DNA TGTGCCAGCAGCTTGTCGGGTTACAATTCACCCCTCCACTTT. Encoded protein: CASSLSGYNSPLHF.

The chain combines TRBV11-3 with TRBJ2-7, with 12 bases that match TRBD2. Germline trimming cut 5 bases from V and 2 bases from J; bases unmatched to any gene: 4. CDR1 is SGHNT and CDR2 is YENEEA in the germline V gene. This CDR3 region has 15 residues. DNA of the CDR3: TGTGCCAGCAGCCCTAGCGGGAGGGCAACCTACGAGCAGTACGTC. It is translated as CASSPSGRATYEQYV.

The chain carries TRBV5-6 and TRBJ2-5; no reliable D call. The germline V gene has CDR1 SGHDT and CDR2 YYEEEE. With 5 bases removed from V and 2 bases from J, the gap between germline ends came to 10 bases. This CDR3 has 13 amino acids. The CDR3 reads CASSLGSQETQYF. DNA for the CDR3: TGTGCCAGCAGTCTGGGATCTCAAGAGACCCAGTACTTC.

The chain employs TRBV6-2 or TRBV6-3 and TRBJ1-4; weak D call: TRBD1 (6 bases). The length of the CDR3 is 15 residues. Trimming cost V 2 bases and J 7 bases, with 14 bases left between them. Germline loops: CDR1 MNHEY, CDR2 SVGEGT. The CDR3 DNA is TGTGCCAGCAGTTACCTGGGGGCGCCCGGTGAAAAACTGTTTTTT. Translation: CASSYLGAPGEKLFF.

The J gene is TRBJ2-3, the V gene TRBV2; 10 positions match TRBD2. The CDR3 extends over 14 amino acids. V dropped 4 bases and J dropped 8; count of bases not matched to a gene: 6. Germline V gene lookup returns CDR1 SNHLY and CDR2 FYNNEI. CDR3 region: CASSAGLAFGTQYF. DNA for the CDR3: TGTGCCAGCAGTGCGGGACTAGCGTTTGGTACGCAGTATTTT.

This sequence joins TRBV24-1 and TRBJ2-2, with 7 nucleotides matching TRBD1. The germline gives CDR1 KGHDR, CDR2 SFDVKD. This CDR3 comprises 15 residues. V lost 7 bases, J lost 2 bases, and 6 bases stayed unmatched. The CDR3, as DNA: TGTGCCACCAGAGACGACAGGGAAAACACCGGGGAGCTGTTTTTT. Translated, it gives CATRDDRENTGELFF.

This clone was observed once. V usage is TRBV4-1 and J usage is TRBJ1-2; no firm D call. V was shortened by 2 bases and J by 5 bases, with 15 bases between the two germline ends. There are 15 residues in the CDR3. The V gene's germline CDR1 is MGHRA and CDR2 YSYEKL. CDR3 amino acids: CASSQQQTGWYGYTF. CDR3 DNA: TGCGCCAGCAGCCAACAACAGACTGGCTGGTATGGCTACACCTTC.